This T cell receptor beta chain is from a study of sequential checkpoint blockade in melanoma. As for the study in general: Patients were randomized 1:1 to nivolumab-then-ipilimumab or ipilimumab-then-nivolumab first-line. Maintenance nivolumab came after either treatment sequence.

Treatment reported: randomized to nivolumab then ipilimumab (arm A) or the reverse (arm B). Produced via immunoSEQ multiplex PCR; TCRdb's table is partial and in-frame only. The sample carries tens of thousands of clones, roughly 89% recorded once. This clone was counted between two and nine times. CDR3 length: 12 residues. The receptor was derived from a human donor with melanoma. The rearrangement links TRBV21-1 to TRBJ1-2; the table's D call of TRBD1 was not tested on the DNA. TRBV21-1 is listed as a pseudogene. The sample in question was CD8+ T cells sorted from blood (inferred from file names), obtained from a patient given nivolumab and ipilimumab in sequence. The CDR3 sequence is CARGAGGSGYTF. CDR3 in DNA: TGTGCCAGGGGGGCAGGGGGATCTGGCTACACCTTC.